This T cell receptor beta chain was identified during a study of tumor-infiltrating lymphocytes in primary liver carcinoma. This clonotype was seen repeatedly, ten times or more. They got blood RNA out of unsorted whole blood and also pulled out germline DNA. The input was around 0.5 ug total RNA; TCR beta cDNA was made from it with a constant-region primer. Slightly modified ARM-PCR, run as three nested multiplex PCR rounds, produced the TCR beta libraries. Use of TRBV1-TRBV30 forward primers with a C-beta reverse primer characterized the first two PCR rounds, which lasted ten to eleven cycles each. TCRdb analysed the multiplex PCR reads with MiXCR anew, one entry per CDR3 protein. This table holds 310,000 or so distinct CDR3 sequences, about three fifths found once. Germline V gives CDR1 SGHAT, CDR2 FQNNGV. This CDR3 region has 15 residues. V was shortened by 2 bases and J by 5 bases, with 12 bases between the two germline ends.

This sequence originates from a woman aged 30 to 39 with primary liver carcinoma and hepatitis B virus infection. The J gene is TRBJ2-2, the V gene TRBV11-2; unclear D gene. Material for sequencing was peripheral blood. This CDR3 is CASSLLVAKTGELFF. CDR3 bases: TGTGCCAGCAGCTTACTGGTGGCTAAGACCGGGGAGCTGTTTTTT.